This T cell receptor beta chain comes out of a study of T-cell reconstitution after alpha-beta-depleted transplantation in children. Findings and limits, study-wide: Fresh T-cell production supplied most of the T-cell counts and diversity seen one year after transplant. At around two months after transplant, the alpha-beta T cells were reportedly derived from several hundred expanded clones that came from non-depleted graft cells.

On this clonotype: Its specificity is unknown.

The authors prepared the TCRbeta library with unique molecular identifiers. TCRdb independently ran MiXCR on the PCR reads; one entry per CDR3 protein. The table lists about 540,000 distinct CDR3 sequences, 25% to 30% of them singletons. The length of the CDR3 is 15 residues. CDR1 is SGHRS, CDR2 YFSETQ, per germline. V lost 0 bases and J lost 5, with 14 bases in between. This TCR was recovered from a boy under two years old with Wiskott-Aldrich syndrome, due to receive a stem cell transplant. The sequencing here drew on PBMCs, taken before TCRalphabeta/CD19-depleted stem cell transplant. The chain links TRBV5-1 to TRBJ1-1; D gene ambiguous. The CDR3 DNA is TGCGCCAGCAGCTTGGAGGGCCACCCTACGACTGAAGCTTTCTTT. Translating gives CASSLEGHPTTEAFF.